Below, 30 T cell receptor beta chains from the same sample are listed, as sequenced in a study of neurological immune-mediated disorders. One entry per CDR3 protein results from TCRdb running MiXCR on the 5' RACE reads. The data show 45,000 or so distinct CDR3 sequences, approximately 11% seen once. Sequenced: PBMCs. The receptors here all came from a female donor in good health.

This clonotype was observed at least ten times. This chain links TRBV4-1 with TRBJ2-7; D unclear. The germline V gene has CDR1 MGHRA and CDR2 YSYEKL. This CDR3 is built from 14 residues. Trimming left V 1 base short and J 3 bases short, with 10 bases between. The CDR3, as DNA: TGCGCCAGCAGCCAAGGTTTAGGAAGCTACGAGCAGTACTTC. It is translated as CASSQGLGSYEQYF.

This clonotype was recorded many times. The genes are TRBV7-9 and TRBJ2-3; D remains unclear. The CDR3 is 15 amino acids. V was clipped by 1 base and J by 2 bases, with 10 bases between them. Germline V gives CDR1 SEHNR, CDR2 FQNEAQ (reference sequence). CDR3 sequence reads: CASSLGTVNTDTQYF. The CDR3 DNA is TGTGCCAGCAGCTTAGGGACGGTTAACACAGATACGCAGTATTTT.

This clonotype was recorded many times. The DNA for the CDR3 is TGCAGTGCTAGAGAACAGGGGCGTTGGTATGGCTACACCTTC. It yields the protein CSAREQGRWYGYTF. The chain links TRBV20-1 to TRBJ1-2; 7 nucleotides line up with TRBD1. J was trimmed by 5 bases and V by 0 bases; bases with no gene match: 6. Germline V gene data show CDR1 as DFQATT and CDR2 as SNEGSKA (reference sequence). The CDR3 is 14 amino acids.

This clonotype was observed at least ten times. The CDR3, as DNA: TGCGCCAGCAGCGTGGCCAGCGGGAGCATCTACAATGAGCAGTTCTTC. As protein: CASSVASGSIYNEQFF. This sequence joins TRBV5-1 and TRBJ2-1; TRBD2 aligns across 8 bases. Losses at the gene ends were 4 bases for V and 3 bases for J; bases not matched to a gene: 9. This CDR3 comprises 16 residues. Germline CDR1 and CDR2: SGHRS and YFSETQ.

This clonotype was recorded many times. V gene TRBV20-1 combines with J gene TRBJ1-5; no firm D call. The CDR3 has 12 amino acids. Trimming shortened V by 3 bases and J by 4 bases, and 7 bases separated the two germline ends. Germline lookup yields CDR1 DFQATT and CDR2 SNEGSKA (reference sequence). CDR3: CSARAPNQPQHF. The CDR3 nucleotides are TGCAGTGCTAGGGCTCCTAATCAGCCCCAGCATTTT.

Many counts were recorded for this clonotype. The chain has TRBV3-1 and TRBJ1-1; TRBD1 might be the D (5 bases). The CDR3 sequence is 17 residues long. The germline V gene encodes CDR1 LGHDT and CDR2 YNNKEL (reference sequence). Between the trimmed V and J ends, which lost 5 bases and 11 bases, there was a span of 30 bases. This chain's CDR3 is CASSWRPDQQGTIRAFF. The CDR3 nucleotides are TGTGCCAGCAGCTGGCGACCCGACCAACAAGGGACTATTAGGGCTTTCTTT.

This clonotype has more than one count but fewer than ten. This chain links TRBV6-2 or TRBV6-3 with TRBJ2-2; D may be TRBD2 (6 bases). Trimming stripped 7 bases from V and 0 bases from J, with 15 bases between. The CDR3 loop spans 16 amino acids. The germline V gene encodes CDR1 MNHEY and CDR2 SVGEGT. The CDR3 region is CASIYGERANTGELFF. The CDR3 DNA follows: TGTGCCAGCATCTACGGGGAGCGGGCGAACACCGGGGAGCTGTTTTTT.

The chain links TRBV20-1 to TRBJ2-2; the D is unclear. The CDR3 length is 12 residues. Germline CDR1 reads DFQATT; CDR2 reads SNEGSKA (reference sequence). V gave up 5 bases and J gave up 4 bases, with 8 bases separating them. The CDR3 loop is CSAPSITGELFF. CDR3 coding DNA: TGCAGTGCTCCGTCTATCACCGGGGAGCTGTTTTTT.

This clonotype was found many times. The chain links TRBV3-1 to TRBJ1-5; 7 bases line up with TRBD1. The CDR3 covers 14 residues. V lost 4 bases and J lost 4; bases outside the gene matches: 4. CDR1 and CDR2 (germline): LGHDT, YNNKEL (reference sequence). The CDR3 spells CASSLGQDNQPQHF. DNA for the CDR3: TGTGCCAGCAGCCTAGGACAGGATAATCAGCCCCAGCATTTT.

This clonotype was counted many times. This chain uses TRBV4-1 with TRBJ2-2; 8 nucleotides agree with TRBD2. The CDR3 is 17 residues long. CDR1 and CDR2 (germline): MGHRA, YSYEKL. Unmatched junction bases numbered 7, after V lost 4 bases and J lost 0 bases. The CDR3 bases are TGCGCCAGCAGCCTATTTAGCGGGGCCTCGAACACCGGGGAGCTGTTTTTT. Its translation is CASSLFSGASNTGELFF.

This clonotype has at least ten counts. This chain uses TRBV5-1 with TRBJ2-3, with unresolved D. Trimming removed 3 bases from V and 2 bases from J, with 1 base in between. This CDR3 region has 11 residues. Per germline, CDR1 SGHRS and CDR2 YFSETQ. CDR3: CASSSTDTQYF. The CDR3 coding sequence is TGCGCCAGCAGCTCCACAGATACGCAGTATTTT.

This clonotype was detected many times. The V gene is TRBV2, the J gene TRBJ1-2; D remains unclear. The CDR3 runs 13 residues. The V gene lost 10 bases and the J gene lost 3 bases, with 15 bases spanning the gap. Germline assignment: CDR1 SNHLY and CDR2 FYNNEI. CDR3 sequence: CAKSSKGYYGYTF. Written as DNA, the CDR3 is TGTGCCAAATCATCTAAGGGCTACTATGGCTACACCTTC.

The sample holds many counts of this clonotype. The V and J genes are TRBV2 and TRBJ2-3; D call uncertain. The CDR3 covers 15 residues. Looked up from germline, CDR1 is SNHLY and CDR2 is FYNNEI. V gave up 7 bases and J gave up 3 bases, with 17 bases separating them. The CDR3 loop is CASNLECPLTDTQYF. CDR3 sequence (DNA): TGTGCCAGCAACTTAGAGTGCCCCTTGACAGATACGCAGTATTTT.

This clonotype was seen ten or more times. The V and J genes are TRBV6-6 and TRBJ1-1, with D unresolved. The germline V gene has CDR1 MNHNY and CDR2 SVGAGI (reference sequence). Trimming removed 2 bases at V and 8 bases at J, with 12 bases between. The CDR3 is 13 residues long. The CDR3 DNA sequence: TGTGCCAGCAGTTACGGCGGAAAGGGAGAAGCTTTCTTT. As protein: CASSYGGKGEAFF.

This clonotype was observed at least ten times. The genes are TRBV20-1 and TRBJ2-1; TRBD2 matches 10 bases. CDR1 DFQATT and CDR2 SNEGSKA come from the germline V gene (reference sequence). The CDR3 contains 14 residues. V trimming: 1 base; J trimming: 3 bases; junction bases outside the gene matches: 0. CDR3 nucleotides: TGCAGTGCTAGAGGACTAGCGGGCTACAATGAGCAGTTCTTC. Residues: CSARGLAGYNEQFF.

This clonotype has at least ten counts. V gene TRBV20-1 combines with J gene TRBJ1-1; D is possibly TRBD1 (5 bases). CDR3 size: 12 residues. The V gene lost 2 bases and the J gene lost 4 bases, with 8 bases spanning the gap. The V gene's germline CDR1 is DFQATT and CDR2 SNEGSKA (reference sequence). The CDR3 is CSARQGATEAFF. As DNA, the CDR3 is TGCAGTGCTAGACAAGGGGCCACTGAAGCTTTCTTT.

This clonotype came up many times. The V and J genes are TRBV6-5 and TRBJ1-5; 8 bases fit TRBD1. The CDR3 spans 13 residues. V gave up 5 bases and J gave up 7 bases; unmatched junction bases: 4. Per germline, CDR1 MNHEY and CDR2 SVGAGI. Here the CDR3 DNA reads TGTGCCAGCAGTGCAGGGGGCAGGCAGCCCCAGCATTTT. The encoded protein is CASSAGGRQPQHF.

This clonotype was picked up many times. The CDR3 loop reads CASSFPGAATDTQYF. DNA for the CDR3: TGTGCCAGCAGTTTCCCCGGGGCAGCCACAGATACGCAGTATTTT. This chain uses TRBV12-3 or TRBV12-4 with TRBJ2-3, with D tentatively TRBD1 or TRBD2 (5 bases each). V was shortened by 3 bases and J by 2 bases, with 12 bases between the two germline ends. The length of the CDR3 is 15 residues.

The table lists this clonotype with many counts. This rearrangement joins TRBV5-6 to TRBJ2-7; 12 bases match TRBD2. Germline CDR1 SGHDT, CDR2 YYEEEE. J was trimmed by 2 bases and V by 2 bases; bases with no gene match: 5. This CDR3 has 16 residues. CDR3 residues: CASSFGTSGFAYEQYF. As DNA, the CDR3 is TGTGCCAGCAGCTTTGGGACTAGCGGGTTTGCCTACGAGCAGTACTTC.

This clonotype was observed at least ten times. The V call is TRBV18, the J call TRBJ1-1, with TRBD1 identical over 7 bases. With 4 bases clipped from V and 3 bases from J, the junction kept 5 bases outside the gene matches. The CDR3 is 14 amino acids. Per the germline V gene, CDR1 is KGHSH and CDR2 is LQKENI. The CDR3 is CASSQKTGDTEAFF. DNA for the CDR3: TGTGCCAGCTCACAAAAAACAGGGGACACTGAAGCTTTCTTT.

At least ten counts were recorded for this clonotype. This chain uses TRBV20-1 with TRBJ1-1; 10 bases line up with TRBD1. Germline trimming cut 5 bases from V and 11 bases from J; bases unmatched to any gene: 23. The CDR3 runs 17 residues. CDR1 is DFQATT and CDR2 is SNEGSKA in the germline V gene (reference sequence). CDR3 sequence: CSAPPDRGQPYGMWAFF. The CDR3 DNA reads TGCAGTGCTCCTCCCGACAGGGGGCAACCCTATGGAATGTGGGCTTTCTTT.

This clonotype was observed at least ten times. The chain employs TRBV5-5 and TRBJ1-1; D uncertain. Trimming left V 0 bases short and J 1 base short, with 4 bases between. This CDR3 spans 13 amino acids. Germline V CDR1 and CDR2: SGHKS, YYEKEE (reference sequence). CDR3 sequence: CASSLGANTEAFF. CDR3 in DNA: TGTGCCAGCAGCTTGGGGGCGAACACTGAAGCTTTCTTT. The full variable domain, with the rest looked up from reference TRBV5-5 and TRBJ1-1, is DAGVTQSPTHLIKTRGQQVTLRCSPISGHKSVSWYQQVLGQGPQFIFQYYEKEERGRGNFPDRFSARQFPNYSSELNVNALLLGDSALYLCASSLGANTEAFFGQGTRLTVV.

This clonotype was detected ten times or more. The chain is built from TRBV7-9 and TRBJ1-1; D not certain. Trimming left V 1 base short and J 1 base short, with 10 bases between. There are 15 residues in the CDR3. Germline values: CDR1 SEHNR, CDR2 FQNEAQ (reference sequence). Written as DNA, the CDR3 is TGTGCCAGCAGCTTAGAGGGAGGACCGAACACTGAAGCTTTCTTT. Its protein is CASSLEGGPNTEAFF.

This clonotype was detected many times. This rearrangement joins TRBV3-1 to TRBJ2-5; 7 bases are shared with TRBD2. The CDR3 extends over 16 amino acids. V shed 5 bases, J shed 5 bases, and the junction held 14 bases outside the gene matches. The germline CDR1 and CDR2 sequences are LGHDT and YNNKEL (reference sequence). For the CDR3, the DNA is TGTGCCAGCAGCACCCCGGGACTCCAAGCGGGGGAGACCCAGTACTTC. Translating it yields CASSTPGLQAGETQYF.

As regards this clonotype: An end of the junction does not agree with germline; a read error may underlie this. This rearrangement joins TRBV12-3 or TRBV12-4 to TRBJ2-3, with 8 bases that match TRBD2. CDR3 length: 14 residues. CDR3 residues: CPSSLGGGTDTQYF. CDR3 nucleotide sequence: TGTCCCAGCAGTTTAGGCGGGGGGACAGATACGCAGTATTTT.

The chain joins TRBV20-1 to TRBJ2-2; 8 bases map to TRBD2. CDR3 length equals 15 residues. Trimming at V came to 0 bases and at J to 4 bases, leaving 4 bases not matched to a gene. In germline, CDR1 is DFQATT, CDR2 SNEGSKA (reference sequence). The CDR3 region has the DNA TGCAGTGCTAGAGAGAGCGGGAGTGGCACCGGGGAGCTGTTTTTT. Residues: CSARESGSGTGELFF.

CDR3 sequence: CASSGSAAYEQYF. The CDR3, as DNA: TGTGCCAGCAGTGGATCCGCAGCCTACGAGCAGTACTTC. The V call is TRBV6-1, the J call TRBJ2-7; D gene ambiguous. CDR1 is MNHNS, CDR2 SASEGT, per germline. Trimming removed 4 bases from V and 2 bases from J, with 9 bases in between. This CDR3 comprises 13 residues.

This clonotype was counted ten times or more. The chain carries TRBV5-1 and TRBJ2-7, with a possible D match to TRBD1 (5 bases). This CDR3 region has 14 residues. Germline V CDR1 and CDR2: SGHRS, YFSETQ. The V and J ends lost 2 bases and 2 bases respectively, with 11 bases between them. The CDR3 loop reads CASSLQAGTYEQYF. The DNA for the CDR3 is TGCGCCAGCAGCTTACAGGCAGGTACCTACGAGCAGTACTTC.

This clonotype has a handful of counts. The chain recombines TRBV19 with TRBJ2-1; 14 nucleotides agree with TRBD2. Trimming took 6 bases from V and 7 from J; bases not matched to a gene: 2. The germline CDR1 and CDR2 sequences are LNHDA and SQIVND (reference sequence). The CDR3 runs to 14 residues. CDR3 amino acids: CASRTSGRGNEQFF. The CDR3 DNA is TGTGCCAGTAGGACTAGCGGGAGGGGGAATGAGCAGTTCTTC.

The chain recombines TRBV18 with TRBJ2-6; 7 bases agree with TRBD1. The CDR3 consists of 17 residues. Germline CDR1 is KGHSH and CDR2 is LQKENI. V was clipped by 3 bases and J by 2 bases; unmatched bases: 7. The chain's CDR3 is CASSPRQGRTGANVLTF. In DNA form, the CDR3 reads TGTGCCAGCTCACCGCGACAGGGAAGAACTGGGGCCAACGTCCTGACTTTC.